The entry that follows covers one TCR beta chain sequence. The data were obtained in a study of blood T cell repertoires in COVID-19. This table comes from immunoSEQ multiplex PCR, and its TCRdb copy is limited to in-frame clones, with some not included. The data contain around 26,000 clones, around 85% of them singletons. V was pared by 7 bases and J by 1 base, with 10 bases between. Germline V gives CDR1 GTSNPN, CDR2 SVGIG (reference sequence). The CDR3 has 12 amino acids. The chain uses TRBV30 and TRBJ1-1; possible D gene TRBD1, 5 bases. The TCR comes from a woman older than 75 with acute or convalescent COVID-19. Source material: peripheral blood. CDR3 region: CASRVGNTEAFF. The CDR3 bases are TGTGCCTCCAGGGTGGGGAACACTGAAGCTTTCTTT. The variable domain in full, with the rest retrieved from reference TRBV30 and TRBJ1-1, is SQTIHQWPATLVQPVGSPLSLECTVEGTSNPNLYWYRQAAGRGLQLLFYSVGIGQISSEVPQNLSASRPQDRQFILSSKKLLLSDSGFYLCASRVGNTEAFFGQGTRLTVV.